The 3 T cell receptor beta chains given below trace back to one sample, sequenced in a study of patients and donors after allogeneic stem cell transplantation. TCRdb ran MiXCR on the RT-PCR reads and lists one entry per CDR3 protein. The profile covers hundreds of thousands of distinct CDR3 sequences, with 16% appearing a single time and less than 8.5% taken by the ten largest. The sequenced sample was blood, either unsorted or a sorted T cell fraction (not recorded which). The source of these receptors is a human donor who was either an allogeneic HSCT recipient or a stem cell or donor lymphocyte infusion donor (not recorded which). It is not recorded whose cells these are; they may come from a transplant donor.

This clonotype was recorded at least ten times. The chain recombines TRBV5-1 with TRBJ1-1, with 10 bases that match TRBD1. V was pared by 4 bases and J by 5 bases, with 2 bases of the junction left unmatched. The CDR3 covers 13 residues. Germline V lookup: CDR1 SGHRS, CDR2 YFSETQ. CDR3 coding DNA: TGCGCCAGCAGCGGGGACAGGGGAACTGAAGCTTTCTTT. Its translation is CASSGDRGTEAFF.

This clonotype was recorded once. The chain is built from TRBV4-3 and TRBJ1-2; 9 nucleotides match TRBD1. Unmatched junction bases numbered 6, after V lost 2 bases and J lost 2 bases. Germline CDR1 LGHNA, CDR2 YSLEER. The CDR3 covers 16 residues. DNA of the CDR3: TGCGCCAGCAGCCAACTTGGACAGGGGAAGAACTATGGCTACACCTTC. Protein product: CASSQLGQGKNYGYTF.

V and J are TRBV12-3 or TRBV12-4 and TRBJ2-3; the match to TRBD2 covers 10 bases. The CDR3 spans 16 residues. The V segment lost 7 bases and the J segment 2 bases; nucleotides outside the gene matches: 9. CDR3 DNA: TGTGCCAGCAACTCTCTGGGACTAGCGAACACAGATACGCAGTATTTT. This translates into CASNSLGLANTDTQYF.